The 3 T cell receptor beta chains presented below share a single source sample, sequenced in a study of cytomegalovirus exposure and HLA in healthy donors. Primers included in the PCR were 60 Vbeta and 13 Jbeta primers. Assay used: immunoSEQ multiplex PCR; TCRdb lists only in-frame clones, some missing. The sample carries about 150,000 clones, roughly 74% recorded once. Sequenced material: PBMCs. These receptors all come from a young man in good health and CMV-seronegative.

This clone is categorized as medium-sized (0.01 to 0.1%). This chain connects TRBV5-4 to TRBJ2-3, with 8 bases aligning to TRBD2. Germline CDR1 and CDR2: SGHNT and YYREEE (reference sequence). The junction had 6 bases not matched to a gene; V was cut back by 0 bases and J by 3 bases. The CDR3 loop spans 16 amino acids. The chain's CDR3 is CASSLDPGTSTDTQYF. The CDR3 DNA follows: TGTGCCAGCAGCTTGGACCCCGGGACTAGTACAGATACGCAGTATTTT.

The chain is built from TRBV2 and TRBJ1-6, with a weak D call TRBD1 (5 bases). This CDR3 is 15 amino acids long. V lost 2 bases to trimming and J lost 1 base, with 6 bases between them. The V gene's germline CDR1 is SNHLY and CDR2 FYNNEI. Written as DNA, the CDR3 is TGTGCCAGCAGTGAAAGGGGATCCTATAATTCACCCCTCCACTTT. It encodes CASSERGSYNSPLHF. The whole variable domain, remainder taken from reference TRBV2 and TRBJ1-6, is EPEVTQTPSHQVTQMGQEVILRCVPISNHLYFYWYRQILGQKVEFLVSFYNNEISEKSEIFDDQFSVERPDGSNFTLKIRSTKLEDSAMYFCASSERGSYNSPLHFGNGTRLTVT.

This chain links TRBV13 with TRBJ1-6; 9 positions match TRBD1. The length of the CDR3 is 16 residues. CDR1 and CDR2 (germline): PRHDT, FYEKMQ (reference sequence). The trim removed 1 base at V and 7 bases at J, leaving 5 bases unmatched. CDR3 sequence: CASSLAGTGFNSPLHF. The CDR3, as DNA: TGTGCCAGCAGCTTAGCCGGGACAGGGTTCAATTCACCCCTCCACTTT.